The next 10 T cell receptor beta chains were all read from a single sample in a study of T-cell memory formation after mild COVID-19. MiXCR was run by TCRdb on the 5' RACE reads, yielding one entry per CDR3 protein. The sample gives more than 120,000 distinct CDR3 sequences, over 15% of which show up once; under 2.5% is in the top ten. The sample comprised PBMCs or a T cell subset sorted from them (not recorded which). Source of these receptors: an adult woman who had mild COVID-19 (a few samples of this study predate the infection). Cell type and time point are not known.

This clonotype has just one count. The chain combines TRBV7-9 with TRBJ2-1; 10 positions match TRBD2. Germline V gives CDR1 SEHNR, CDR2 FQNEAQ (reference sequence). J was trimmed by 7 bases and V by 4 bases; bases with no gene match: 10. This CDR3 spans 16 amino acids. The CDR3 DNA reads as TGTGCCAGCAGCTCCGCTTCTAGCGGGAGTAGGAATGAGCAGTTCTTC. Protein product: CASSSASSGSRNEQFF.

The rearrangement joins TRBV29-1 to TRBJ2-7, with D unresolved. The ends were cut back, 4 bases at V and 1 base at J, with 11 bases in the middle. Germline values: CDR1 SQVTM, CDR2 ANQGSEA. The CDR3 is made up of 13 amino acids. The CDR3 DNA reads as TGCAGCGTTGCCTCGCCGTCTTCCTACGAGCAGTACTTC. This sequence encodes CSVASPSSYEQYF.

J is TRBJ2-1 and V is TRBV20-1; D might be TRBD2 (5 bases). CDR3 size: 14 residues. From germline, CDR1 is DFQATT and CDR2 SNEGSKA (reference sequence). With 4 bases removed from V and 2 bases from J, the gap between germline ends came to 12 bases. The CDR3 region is CSAKSGGTYNEQFF. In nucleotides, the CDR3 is TGCAGTGCTAAGAGCGGAGGAACCTACAATGAGCAGTTCTTC.

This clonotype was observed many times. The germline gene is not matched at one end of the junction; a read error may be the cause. The CDR3 reads CASSSPSRPSWFF. In nucleotides, the CDR3 is TGTGCCAGCAGCTCCCCCTCCCGACCTTCCTGGTTCTTC. The chain joins TRBV7-8 to TRBJ2-5; D uncertain. From germline, CDR1 is SGHVS and CDR2 FQNEAQ. This CDR3 has 13 amino acids.

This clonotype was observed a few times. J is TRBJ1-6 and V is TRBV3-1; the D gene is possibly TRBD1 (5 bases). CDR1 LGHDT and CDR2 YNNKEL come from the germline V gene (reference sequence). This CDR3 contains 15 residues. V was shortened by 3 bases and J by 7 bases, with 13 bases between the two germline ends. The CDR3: CASSQASGRNSPLHF. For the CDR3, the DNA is TGTGCCAGCAGCCAGGCCTCAGGGCGAAATTCACCCCTCCACTTT. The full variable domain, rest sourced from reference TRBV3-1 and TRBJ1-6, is DTAVSQTPKYLVTQMGNDKSIKCEQNLGHDTMYWYKQDSKKFLKIMFSYNNKELIINETVPNRFSPKSPDKAHLNLHINSLELGDSAVYFCASSQASGRNSPLHFGNGTRLTVT.

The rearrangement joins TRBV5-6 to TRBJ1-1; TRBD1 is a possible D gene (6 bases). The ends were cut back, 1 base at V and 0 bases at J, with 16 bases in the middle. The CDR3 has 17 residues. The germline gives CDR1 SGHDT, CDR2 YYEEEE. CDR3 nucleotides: TGTGCCAGCAGCTTGCGAGGCCAGGGGCCCATGAACACTGAAGCTTTCTTT. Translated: CASSLRGQGPMNTEAFF.

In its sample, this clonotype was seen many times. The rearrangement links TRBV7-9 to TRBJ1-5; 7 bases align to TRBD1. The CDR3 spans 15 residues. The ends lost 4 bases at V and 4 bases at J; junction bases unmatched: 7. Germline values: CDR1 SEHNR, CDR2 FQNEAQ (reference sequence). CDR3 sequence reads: CASSYAGTENQPQHF. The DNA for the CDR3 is TGTGCCAGCAGCTACGCCGGGACAGAGAATCAGCCCCAGCATTTT.

CDR3 nucleotides: TGTGCCAGTAGTCTCCGAGGGGCCCAAGAGACCCAGTACTTC. This gives the protein CASSLRGAQETQYF. V gene TRBV19 combines with J gene TRBJ2-5, with D perhaps being TRBD1 or TRBD2 (5 bases each). Trimming left V 5 bases short and J 1 base short, with 11 bases between. The CDR3 spans 14 residues. The germline CDR1 and CDR2 sequences are LNHDA and SQIVND (reference sequence). The complete variable domain, with remaining parts taken from reference TRBV19 and TRBJ2-5, reads DGGITQSPKYLFRKEGQNVTLSCEQNLNHDAMYWYRQDPGQGLRLIYYSQIVNDFQKGDIAEGYSVSREKKESFPLTVTSAQKNPTAFYLCASSLRGAQETQYFGPGTRLLVL.

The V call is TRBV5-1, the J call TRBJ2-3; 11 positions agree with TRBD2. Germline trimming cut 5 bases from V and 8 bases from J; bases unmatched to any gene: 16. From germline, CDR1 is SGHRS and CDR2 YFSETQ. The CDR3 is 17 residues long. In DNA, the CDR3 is TGCGCCAGCAGTTCTGCACTTAGCGGGGGGGCCACTGGTACGCAGTATTTT. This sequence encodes CASSSALSGGATGTQYF. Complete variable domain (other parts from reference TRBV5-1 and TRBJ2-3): KAGVTQTPRYLIKTRGQQVTLSCSPISGHRSVSWYQQTPGQGLQFLFEYFSETQRNKGNFPGRFSGRQFSNSRSEMNVSTLELGDSALYLCASSSALSGGATGTQYFGPGTRLTVL.

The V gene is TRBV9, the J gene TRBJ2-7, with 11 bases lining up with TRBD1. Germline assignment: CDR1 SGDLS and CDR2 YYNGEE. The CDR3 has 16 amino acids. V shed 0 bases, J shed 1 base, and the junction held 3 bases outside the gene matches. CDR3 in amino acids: CASSVAGTGGSYEQYF. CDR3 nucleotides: TGTGCCAGCAGCGTAGCCGGGACAGGGGGGTCCTACGAGCAGTACTTC.